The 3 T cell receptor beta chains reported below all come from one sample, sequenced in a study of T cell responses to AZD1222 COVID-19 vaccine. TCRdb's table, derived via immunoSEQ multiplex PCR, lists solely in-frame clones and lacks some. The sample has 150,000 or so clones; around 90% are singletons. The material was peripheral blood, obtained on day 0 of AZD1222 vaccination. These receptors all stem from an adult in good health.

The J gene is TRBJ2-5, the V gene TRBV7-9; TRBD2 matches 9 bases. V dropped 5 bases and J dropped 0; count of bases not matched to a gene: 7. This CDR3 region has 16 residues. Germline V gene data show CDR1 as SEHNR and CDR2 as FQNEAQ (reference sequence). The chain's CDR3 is CASSTPLAGYQETQYF. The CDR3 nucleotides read TGTGCCAGCAGCACCCCGCTAGCGGGATACCAAGAGACCCAGTACTTC.

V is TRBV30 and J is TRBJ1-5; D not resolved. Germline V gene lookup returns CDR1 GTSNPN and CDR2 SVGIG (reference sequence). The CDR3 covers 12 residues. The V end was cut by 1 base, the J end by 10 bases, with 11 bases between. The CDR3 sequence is CAWSARATPQHF. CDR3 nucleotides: TGTGCCTGGAGTGCACGTGCTACTCCCCAGCATTTT.

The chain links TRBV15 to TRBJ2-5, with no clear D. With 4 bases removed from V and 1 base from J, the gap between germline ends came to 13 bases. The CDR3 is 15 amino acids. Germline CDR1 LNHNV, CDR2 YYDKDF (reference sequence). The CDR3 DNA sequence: TGTGCCACCAGCATACGACAAGCCCGCCAAGAGACCCAGTACTTC. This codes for CATSIRQARQETQYF.